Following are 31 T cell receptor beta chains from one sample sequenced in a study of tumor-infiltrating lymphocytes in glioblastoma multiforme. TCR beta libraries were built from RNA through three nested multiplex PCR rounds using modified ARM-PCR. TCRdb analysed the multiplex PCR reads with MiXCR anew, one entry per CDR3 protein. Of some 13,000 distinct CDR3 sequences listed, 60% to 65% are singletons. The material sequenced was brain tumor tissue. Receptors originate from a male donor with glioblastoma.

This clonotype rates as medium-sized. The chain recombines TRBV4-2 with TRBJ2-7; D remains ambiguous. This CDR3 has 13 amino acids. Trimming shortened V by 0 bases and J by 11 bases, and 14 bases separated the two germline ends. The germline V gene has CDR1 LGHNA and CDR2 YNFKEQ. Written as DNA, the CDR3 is TGTGCCAGCAGCCAAGAAGACGACTCTCGGAAGTACTTC. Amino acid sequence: CASSQEDDSRKYF.

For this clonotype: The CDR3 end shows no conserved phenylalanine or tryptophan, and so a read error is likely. DNA of the CDR3: TGTGCCATCAGCCCTTGGGAGACCTACGAACAGTACTCC. Amino acid sequence: CAISPWETYEQYS. The chain combines TRBV11-2 with TRBJ2-7; weak D call: TRBD2 (5 bases). Looked up from germline, CDR1 is SGHAT and CDR2 is FQNNGV. This CDR3 has 13 amino acids.

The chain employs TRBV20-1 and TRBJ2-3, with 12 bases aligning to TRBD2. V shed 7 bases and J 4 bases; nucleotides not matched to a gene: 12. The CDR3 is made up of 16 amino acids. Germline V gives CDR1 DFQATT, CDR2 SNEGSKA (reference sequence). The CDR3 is CSVIPTSGSVSDTQYF. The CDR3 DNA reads TGCAGTGTTATTCCGACTAGCGGGAGCGTATCAGATACGCAGTATTTT.

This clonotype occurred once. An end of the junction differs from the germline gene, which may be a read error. CDR3 residues: CAGSENGGGMDTGELFF. The DNA of the CDR3 is TGCGCCGGCAGTGAAAACGGGGGAGGGATGGACACCGGGGAGCTGTTTTTT. The chain joins TRBV10-1 to TRBJ2-2; 7 bases align to TRBD2. The germline CDR1 and CDR2 sequences are WNHNN and SYGVQD (reference sequence). The CDR3 contains 17 residues.

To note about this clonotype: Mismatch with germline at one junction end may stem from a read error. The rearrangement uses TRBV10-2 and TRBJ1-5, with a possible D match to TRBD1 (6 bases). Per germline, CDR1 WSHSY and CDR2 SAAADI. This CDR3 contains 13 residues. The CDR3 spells CASKGGSYQPLHF. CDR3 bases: TGCGCCAGCAAGGGGGGGAGTTACCAGCCCCTGCATTTT.

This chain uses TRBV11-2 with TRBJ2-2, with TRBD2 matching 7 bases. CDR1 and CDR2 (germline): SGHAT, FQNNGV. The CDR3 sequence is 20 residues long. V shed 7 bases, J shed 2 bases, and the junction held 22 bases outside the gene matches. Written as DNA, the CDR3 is TGTGCCAGCACATTCTCATTCGGCCAAGGGCTAGCGGTAAACACCGGGGAGCTGTTTTTT. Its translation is CASTFSFGQGLAVNTGELFF. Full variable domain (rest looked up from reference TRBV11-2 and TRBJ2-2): EAGVAQSPRYKIIEKRQSVAFWCNPISGHATLYWYQQILGQGPKLLIQFQNNGVVDDSQLPKDRFSAERLKGVDSTLKIQPAKLEDSAVYLCASTFSFGQGLAVNTGELFFGEGSRLTVL.

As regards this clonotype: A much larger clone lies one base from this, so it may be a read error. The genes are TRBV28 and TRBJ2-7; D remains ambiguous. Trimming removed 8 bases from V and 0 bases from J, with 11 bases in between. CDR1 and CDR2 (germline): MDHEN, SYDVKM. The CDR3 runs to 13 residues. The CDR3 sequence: CASGYSDSYEQYF. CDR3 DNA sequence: TGTGCCAGCGGTTACTCGGACTCCTACGAGCAGTACTTC. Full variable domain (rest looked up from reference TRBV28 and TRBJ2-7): DVKVTQSSRYLVKRTGEKVFLECVQDMDHENMFWYRQDPGLGLRLIYFSYDVKMKEKGDIPEGYSVSREKKERFSLILESASTNQTSMYLCASGYSDSYEQYFGPGTRLTVT.

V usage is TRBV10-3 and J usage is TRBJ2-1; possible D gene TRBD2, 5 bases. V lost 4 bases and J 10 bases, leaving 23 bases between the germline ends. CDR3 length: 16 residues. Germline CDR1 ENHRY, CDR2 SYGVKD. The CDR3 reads CAISAVASGSGDEQFF. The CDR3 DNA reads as TGTGCCATCAGTGCCGTAGCTAGTGGGAGCGGCGACGAGCAGTTCTTC.

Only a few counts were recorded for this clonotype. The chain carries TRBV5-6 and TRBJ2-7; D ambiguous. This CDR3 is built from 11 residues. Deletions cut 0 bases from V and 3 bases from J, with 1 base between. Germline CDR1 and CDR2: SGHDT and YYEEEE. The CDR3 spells CASSLGYEQYF. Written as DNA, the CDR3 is TGTGCCAGCAGCTTGGGCTACGAGCAGTACTTC.

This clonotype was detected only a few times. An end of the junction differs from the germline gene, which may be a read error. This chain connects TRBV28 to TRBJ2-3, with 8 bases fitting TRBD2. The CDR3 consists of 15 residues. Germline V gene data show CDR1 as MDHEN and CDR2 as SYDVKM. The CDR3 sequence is CTSSLPSGLTDTQYF. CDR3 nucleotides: TGTACCAGCAGTTTACCTAGCGGGTTAACAGATACGCAATATTTT.

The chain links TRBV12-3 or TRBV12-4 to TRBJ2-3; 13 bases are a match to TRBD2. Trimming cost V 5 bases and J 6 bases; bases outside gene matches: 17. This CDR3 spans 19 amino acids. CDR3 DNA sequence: TGTGCCAGCAGTCCCCGGGGACAACTAGCGGGAGGGCCAAGTGATACGCAGTATTTT. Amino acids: CASSPRGQLAGGPSDTQYF.

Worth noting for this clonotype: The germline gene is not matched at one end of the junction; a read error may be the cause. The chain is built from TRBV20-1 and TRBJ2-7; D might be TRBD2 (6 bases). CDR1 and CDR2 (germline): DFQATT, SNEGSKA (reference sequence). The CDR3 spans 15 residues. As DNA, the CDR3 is TGCAATGCTAGAAAAGGGACTCCGGAGGGTTACGAGCAGTACTTC. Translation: CNARKGTPEGYEQYF.

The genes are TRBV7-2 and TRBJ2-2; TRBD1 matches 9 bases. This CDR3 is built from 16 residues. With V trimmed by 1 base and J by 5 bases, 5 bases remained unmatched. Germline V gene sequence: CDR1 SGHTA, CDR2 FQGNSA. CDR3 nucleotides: TGTGCCAGCAGCTTAGGTGGACAGGGGAGTACCGGGGAGCTGTTTTTT. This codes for CASSLGGQGSTGELFF.

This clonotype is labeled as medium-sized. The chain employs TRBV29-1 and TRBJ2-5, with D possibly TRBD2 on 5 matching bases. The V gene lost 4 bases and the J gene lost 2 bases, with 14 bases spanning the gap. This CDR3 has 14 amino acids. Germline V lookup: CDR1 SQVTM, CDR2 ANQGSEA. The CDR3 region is CSVGGWELQETQYF. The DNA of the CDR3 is TGCAGCGTTGGAGGCTGGGAGTTACAAGAGACCCAGTACTTC.

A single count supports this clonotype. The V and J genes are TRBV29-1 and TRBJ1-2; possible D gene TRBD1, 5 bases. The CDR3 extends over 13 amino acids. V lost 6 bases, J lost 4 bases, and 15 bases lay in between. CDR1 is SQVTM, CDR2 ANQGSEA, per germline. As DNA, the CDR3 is TGCAGCGTGGCCACCCGGGACGGCTATGGCTACACCTTC. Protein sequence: CSVATRDGYGYTF.

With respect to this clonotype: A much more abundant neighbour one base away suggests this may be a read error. CDR3 loop: CRARPLAGPDTQYF. The CDR3 coding sequence is TGCAGGGCTCGTCCGCTAGCGGGACCAGATACGCAGTATTTT. The V and J genes are TRBV20-1 and TRBJ2-3; the match to TRBD2 covers 9 bases. The CDR3 is made up of 14 amino acids. CDR1 is DFQATT and CDR2 is SNEGSKA in the germline V gene (reference sequence).

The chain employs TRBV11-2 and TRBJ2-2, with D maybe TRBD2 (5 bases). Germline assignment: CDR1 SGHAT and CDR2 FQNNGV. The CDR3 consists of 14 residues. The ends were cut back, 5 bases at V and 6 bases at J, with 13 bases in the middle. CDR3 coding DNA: TGTGCCAGCAGCCGCGGACTCGACTCCGGGGAGCTGTTTTTT. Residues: CASSRGLDSGELFF.

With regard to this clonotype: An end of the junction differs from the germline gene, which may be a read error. The CDR3 sequence is CASSQDPSGGPGERYF. The DNA for the CDR3 is TGCGCCAGCAGCCAAGATCCTTCGGGAGGGCCAGGGGAGCGGTACTTC. This chain joins TRBV4-1 and TRBJ2-7; 8 positions agree with TRBD2. The CDR3 is 16 amino acids. Germline CDR1 MGHRA, CDR2 YSYEKL.

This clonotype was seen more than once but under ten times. In DNA form, the CDR3 reads TGTGCCAGCAGCTTAACAGCGGGAGTTCGCAATGAGCAGTTCTTC. Protein product: CASSLTAGVRNEQFF. V usage is TRBV7-3 and J usage is TRBJ2-1; TRBD2 aligns across 8 bases. Germline V gene lookup returns CDR1 SGHTA and CDR2 FQGTGA. The CDR3 sequence is 15 residues long. The ends lost 0 bases at V and 6 bases at J; junction bases unmatched: 4.

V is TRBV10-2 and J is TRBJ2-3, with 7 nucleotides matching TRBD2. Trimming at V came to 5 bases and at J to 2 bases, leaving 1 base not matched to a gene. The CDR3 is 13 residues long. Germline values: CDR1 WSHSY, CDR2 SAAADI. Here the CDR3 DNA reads TGCGCCAGCAGTCGGGACTACACAGATACGCAGTATTTT. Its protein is CASSRDYTDTQYF.

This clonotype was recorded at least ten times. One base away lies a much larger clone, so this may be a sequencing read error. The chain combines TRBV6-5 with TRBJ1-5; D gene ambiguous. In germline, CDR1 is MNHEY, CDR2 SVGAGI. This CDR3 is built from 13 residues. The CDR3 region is CASGYTGNQPQHF. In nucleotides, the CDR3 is TGTGCCAGCGGTTATACGGGCAATCAGCCCCAGCATTTT.

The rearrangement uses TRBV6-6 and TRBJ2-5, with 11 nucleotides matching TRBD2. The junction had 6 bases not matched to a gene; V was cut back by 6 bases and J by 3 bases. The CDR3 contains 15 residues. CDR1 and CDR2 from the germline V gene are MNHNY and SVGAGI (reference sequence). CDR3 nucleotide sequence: TGTGCCAGCAGCGGGACTAGCGGTAATAAAGAGACCCAGTACTTC. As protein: CASSGTSGNKETQYF.

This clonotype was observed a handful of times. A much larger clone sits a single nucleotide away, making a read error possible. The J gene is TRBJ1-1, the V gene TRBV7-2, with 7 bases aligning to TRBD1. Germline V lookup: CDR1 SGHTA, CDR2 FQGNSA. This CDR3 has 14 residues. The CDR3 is CAGSFRGTNTEAFF. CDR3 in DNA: TGTGCCGGCAGCTTCAGGGGGACAAACACTGAAGCTTTCTTT.

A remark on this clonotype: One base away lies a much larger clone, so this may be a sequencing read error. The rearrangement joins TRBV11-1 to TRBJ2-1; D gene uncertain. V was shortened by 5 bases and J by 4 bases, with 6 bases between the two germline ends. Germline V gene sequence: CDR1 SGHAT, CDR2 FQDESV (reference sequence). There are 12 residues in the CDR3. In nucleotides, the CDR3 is TGTGCCAGCAGCGAGATTTACAATGAGCAGTTCTTC. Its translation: CASSEIYNEQFF.

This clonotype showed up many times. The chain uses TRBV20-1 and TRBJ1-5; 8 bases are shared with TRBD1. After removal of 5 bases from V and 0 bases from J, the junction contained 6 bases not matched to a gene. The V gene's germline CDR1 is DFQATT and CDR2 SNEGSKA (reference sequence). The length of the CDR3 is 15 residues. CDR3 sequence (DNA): TGCAGTGCTCGAGGGGACAGGTATAGCAATCAGCCCCAGCATTTT. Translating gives CSARGDRYSNQPQHF.

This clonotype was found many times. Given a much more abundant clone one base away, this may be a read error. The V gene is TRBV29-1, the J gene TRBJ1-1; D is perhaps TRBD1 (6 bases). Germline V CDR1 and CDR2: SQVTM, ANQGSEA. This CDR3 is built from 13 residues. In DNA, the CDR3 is TGCAGCGTTGGCGAGGGGGAGGTCGCTGAAGCTTCCTTT. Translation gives CSVGEGEVAEASF.

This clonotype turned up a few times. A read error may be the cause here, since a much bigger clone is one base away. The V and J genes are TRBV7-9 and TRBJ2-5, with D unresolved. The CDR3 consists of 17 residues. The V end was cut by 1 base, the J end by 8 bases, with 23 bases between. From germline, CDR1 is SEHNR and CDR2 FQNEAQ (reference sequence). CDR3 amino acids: CASSLVSQQRARDTQYF. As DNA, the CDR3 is TGTGCCAGCAGCTTAGTTAGTCAACAGAGAGCAAGAGACACCCAGTACTTC.

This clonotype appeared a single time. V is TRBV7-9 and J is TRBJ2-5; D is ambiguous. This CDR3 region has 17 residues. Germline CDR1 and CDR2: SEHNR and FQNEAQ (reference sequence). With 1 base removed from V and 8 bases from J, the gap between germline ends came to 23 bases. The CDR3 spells CASSLVTQQRARDTQYF. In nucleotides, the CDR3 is TGTGCCAGCAGCTTAGTTACTCAACAGAGAGCAAGAGACACCCAGTACTTC.

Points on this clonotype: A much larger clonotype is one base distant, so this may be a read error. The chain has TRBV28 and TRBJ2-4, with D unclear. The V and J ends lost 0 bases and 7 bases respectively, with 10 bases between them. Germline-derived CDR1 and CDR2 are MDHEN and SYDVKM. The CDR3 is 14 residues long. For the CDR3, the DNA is TGTGCCAGCAGTTTATGGGGCCCTATCAACATTCAGTACTTC. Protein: CASSLWGPINIQYF.

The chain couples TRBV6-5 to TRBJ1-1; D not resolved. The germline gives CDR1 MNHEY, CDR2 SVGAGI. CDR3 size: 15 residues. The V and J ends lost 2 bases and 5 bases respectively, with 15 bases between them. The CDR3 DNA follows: TGTGCCAGCAGTTACGGTCCGGGGAGAGGGACTGAAGCTTTCTTT. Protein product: CASSYGPGRGTEAFF.

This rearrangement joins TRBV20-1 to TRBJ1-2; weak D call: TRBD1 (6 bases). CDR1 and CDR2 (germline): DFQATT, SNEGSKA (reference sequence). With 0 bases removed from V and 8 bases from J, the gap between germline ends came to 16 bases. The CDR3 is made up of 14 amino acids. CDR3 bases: TGCAGTGCTAGAGACCTCGGGGGGCATGGAGGCTACACCTTC. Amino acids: CSARDLGGHGGYTF.